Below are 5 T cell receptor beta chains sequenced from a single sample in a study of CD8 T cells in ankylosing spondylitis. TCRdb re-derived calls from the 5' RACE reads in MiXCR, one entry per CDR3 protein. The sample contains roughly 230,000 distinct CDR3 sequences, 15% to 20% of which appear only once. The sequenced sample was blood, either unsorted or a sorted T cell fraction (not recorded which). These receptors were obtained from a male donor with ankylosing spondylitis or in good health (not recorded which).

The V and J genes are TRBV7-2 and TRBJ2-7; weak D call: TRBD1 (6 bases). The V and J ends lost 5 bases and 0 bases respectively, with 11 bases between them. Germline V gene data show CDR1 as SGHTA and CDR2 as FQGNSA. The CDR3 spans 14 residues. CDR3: CASSDGDNSYEQYF. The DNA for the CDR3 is TGTGCCAGCAGCGACGGGGACAACTCCTACGAGCAGTACTTC.

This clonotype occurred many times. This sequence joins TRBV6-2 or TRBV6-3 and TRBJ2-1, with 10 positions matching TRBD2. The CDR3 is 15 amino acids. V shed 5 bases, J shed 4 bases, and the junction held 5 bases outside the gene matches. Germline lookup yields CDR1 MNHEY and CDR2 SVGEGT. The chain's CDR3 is CASSLAGDGYNEQFF. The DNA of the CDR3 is TGTGCCAGCAGTCTAGCGGGAGATGGGTACAATGAGCAGTTCTTC.

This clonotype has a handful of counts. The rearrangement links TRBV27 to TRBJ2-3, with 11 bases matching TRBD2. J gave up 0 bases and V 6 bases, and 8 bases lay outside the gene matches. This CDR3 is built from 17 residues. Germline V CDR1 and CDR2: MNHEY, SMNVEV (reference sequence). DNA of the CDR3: TGTGCCAGCAGCTTAACCGGGACTAGCGGAAGCACAGATACGCAGTATTTT. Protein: CASSLTGTSGSTDTQYF.

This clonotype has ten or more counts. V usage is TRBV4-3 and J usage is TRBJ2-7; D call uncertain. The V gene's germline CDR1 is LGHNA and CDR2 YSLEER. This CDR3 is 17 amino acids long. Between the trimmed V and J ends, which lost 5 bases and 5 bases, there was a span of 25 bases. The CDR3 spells CASSESYPWLDGHEQYF. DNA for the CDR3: TGCGCCAGCAGCGAATCTTACCCCTGGCTAGATGGTCACGAGCAGTACTTC.

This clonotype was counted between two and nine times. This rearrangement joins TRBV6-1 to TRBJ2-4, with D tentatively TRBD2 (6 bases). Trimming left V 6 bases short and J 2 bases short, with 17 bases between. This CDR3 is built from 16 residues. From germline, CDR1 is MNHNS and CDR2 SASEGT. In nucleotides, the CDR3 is TGTGCCAGCAGCCCTTGGGAGGAGTGGCCCAAAAACATTCAGTACTTC. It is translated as CASSPWEEWPKNIQYF.